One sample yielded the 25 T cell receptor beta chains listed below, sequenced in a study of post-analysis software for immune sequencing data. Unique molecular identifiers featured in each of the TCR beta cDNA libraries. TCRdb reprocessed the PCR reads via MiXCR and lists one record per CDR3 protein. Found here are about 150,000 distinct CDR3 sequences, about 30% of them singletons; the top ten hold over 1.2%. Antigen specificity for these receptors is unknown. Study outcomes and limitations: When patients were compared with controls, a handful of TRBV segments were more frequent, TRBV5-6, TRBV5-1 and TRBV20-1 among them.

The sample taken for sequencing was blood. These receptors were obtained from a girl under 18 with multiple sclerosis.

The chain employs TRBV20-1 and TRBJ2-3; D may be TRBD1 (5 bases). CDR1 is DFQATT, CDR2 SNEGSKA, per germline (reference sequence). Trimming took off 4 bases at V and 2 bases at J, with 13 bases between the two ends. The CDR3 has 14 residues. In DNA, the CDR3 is TGCAGTGCTATAGACAGTTCGGACACAGATACGCAGTATTTT. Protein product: CSAIDSSDTDTQYF.

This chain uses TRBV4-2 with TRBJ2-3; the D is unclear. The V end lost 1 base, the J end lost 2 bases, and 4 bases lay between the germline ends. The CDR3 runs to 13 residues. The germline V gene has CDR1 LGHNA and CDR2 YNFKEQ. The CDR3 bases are TGTGCCAGCAGCCAAGTACCCACAGATACGCAGTATTTT. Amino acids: CASSQVPTDTQYF.

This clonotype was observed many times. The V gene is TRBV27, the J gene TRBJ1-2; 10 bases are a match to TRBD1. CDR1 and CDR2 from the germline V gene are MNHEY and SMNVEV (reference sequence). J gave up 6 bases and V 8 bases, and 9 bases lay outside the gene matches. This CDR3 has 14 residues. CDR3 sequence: CASSRTGGFDGYTF. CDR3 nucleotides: TGTGCCAGCTCAAGGACAGGGGGTTTCGATGGCTACACCTTC.

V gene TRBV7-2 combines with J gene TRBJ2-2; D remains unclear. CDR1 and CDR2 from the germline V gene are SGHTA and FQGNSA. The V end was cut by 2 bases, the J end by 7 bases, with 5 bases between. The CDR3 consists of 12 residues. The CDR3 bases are TGTGCCAGCAGCTTATGGGGCGGGGAGCTGTTTTTT. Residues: CASSLWGGELFF.

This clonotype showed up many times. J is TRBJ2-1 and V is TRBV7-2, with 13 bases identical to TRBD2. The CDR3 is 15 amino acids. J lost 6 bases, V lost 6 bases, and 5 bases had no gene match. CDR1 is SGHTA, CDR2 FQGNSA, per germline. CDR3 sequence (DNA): TGTGCCAGCAGGCGGACTAGCGGGAGCGGCAATGAGCAGTTCTTC. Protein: CASRRTSGSGNEQFF.

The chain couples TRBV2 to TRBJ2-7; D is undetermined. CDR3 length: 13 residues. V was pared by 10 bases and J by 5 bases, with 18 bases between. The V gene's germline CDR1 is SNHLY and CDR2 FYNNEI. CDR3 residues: CAILCPQVDEQYF. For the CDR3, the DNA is TGTGCCATCCTCTGTCCTCAAGTCGACGAGCAGTACTTC.

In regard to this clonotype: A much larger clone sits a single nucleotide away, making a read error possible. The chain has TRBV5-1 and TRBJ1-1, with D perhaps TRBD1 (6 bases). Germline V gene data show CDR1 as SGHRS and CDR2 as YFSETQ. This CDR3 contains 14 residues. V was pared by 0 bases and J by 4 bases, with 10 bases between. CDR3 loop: CASSLGGQGTEAFF. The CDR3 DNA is TGCGCCAGCAGCTTGGGGGGGCAGGGCACTGAAGCTTTCTTT.

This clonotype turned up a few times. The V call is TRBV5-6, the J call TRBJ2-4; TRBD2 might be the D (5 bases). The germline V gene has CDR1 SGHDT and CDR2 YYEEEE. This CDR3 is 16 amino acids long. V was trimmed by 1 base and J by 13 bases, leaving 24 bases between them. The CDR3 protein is CASSLSLGRRPYVQYF. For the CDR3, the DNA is TGTGCCAGCAGCTTGTCGTTAGGGAGACGGCCATACGTGCAGTACTTC.

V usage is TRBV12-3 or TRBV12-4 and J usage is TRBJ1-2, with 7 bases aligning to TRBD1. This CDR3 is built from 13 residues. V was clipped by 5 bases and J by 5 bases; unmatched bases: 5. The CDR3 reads CASSLMGQYGYTF. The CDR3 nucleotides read TGTGCCAGCAGTCTGATGGGACAGTATGGCTACACCTTC.

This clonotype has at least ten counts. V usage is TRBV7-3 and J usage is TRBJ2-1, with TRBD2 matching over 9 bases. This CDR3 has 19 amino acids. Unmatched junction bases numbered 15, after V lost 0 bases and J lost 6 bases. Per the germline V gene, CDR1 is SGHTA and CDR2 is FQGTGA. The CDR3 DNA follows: TGTGCCAGCAGCTTAACTGGGAGGTTAGCGGGAGTCATAGGCAATGAGCAGTTCTTC. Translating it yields CASSLTGRLAGVIGNEQFF. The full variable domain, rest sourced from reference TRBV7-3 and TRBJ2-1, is GAGVSQTPSNKVTEKGKYVELRCDPISGHTALYWYRQSLGQGPEFLIYFQGTGAADDSGLPNDRFFAVRPEGSVSTLKIQRTERGDSAVYLCASSLTGRLAGVIGNEQFFGPGTRLTVL.

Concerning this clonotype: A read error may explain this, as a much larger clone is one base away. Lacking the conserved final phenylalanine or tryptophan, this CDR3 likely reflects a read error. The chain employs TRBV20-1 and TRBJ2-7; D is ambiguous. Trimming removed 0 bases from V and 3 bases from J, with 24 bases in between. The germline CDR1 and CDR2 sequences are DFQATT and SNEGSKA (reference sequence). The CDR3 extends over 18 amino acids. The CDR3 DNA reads TGCAGTGCTAGAGATGCGGAAAGACGGACCACTCGAGGCTACGAGCAGTACTGC. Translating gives CSARDAERRTTRGYEQYC.

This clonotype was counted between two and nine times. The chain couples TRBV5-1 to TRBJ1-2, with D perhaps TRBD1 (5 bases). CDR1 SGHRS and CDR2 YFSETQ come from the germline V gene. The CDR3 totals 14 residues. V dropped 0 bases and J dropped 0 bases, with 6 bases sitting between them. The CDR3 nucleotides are TGCGCCAGCAGCTTGGACAGGACTAACTATGGCTACACCTTC. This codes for CASSLDRTNYGYTF.

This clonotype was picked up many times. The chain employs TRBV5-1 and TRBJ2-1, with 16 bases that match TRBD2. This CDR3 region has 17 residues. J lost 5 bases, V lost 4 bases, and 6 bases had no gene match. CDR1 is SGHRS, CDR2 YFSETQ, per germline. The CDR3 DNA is TGCGCCAGCAGCCGGGGACTAGCGGGAGGGCCCAACAATGAGCAGTTCTTC. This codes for CASSRGLAGGPNNEQFF.

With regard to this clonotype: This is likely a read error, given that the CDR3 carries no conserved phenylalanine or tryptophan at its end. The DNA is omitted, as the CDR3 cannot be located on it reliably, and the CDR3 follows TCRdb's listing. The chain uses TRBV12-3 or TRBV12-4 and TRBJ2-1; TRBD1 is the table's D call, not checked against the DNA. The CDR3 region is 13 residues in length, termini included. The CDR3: CASSLAVGGARFV.

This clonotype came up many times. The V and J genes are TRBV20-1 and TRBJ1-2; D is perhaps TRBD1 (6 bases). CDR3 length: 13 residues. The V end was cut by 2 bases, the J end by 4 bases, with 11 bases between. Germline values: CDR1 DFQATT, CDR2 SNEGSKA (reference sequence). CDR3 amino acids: CSARPRDTYGYTF. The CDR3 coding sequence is TGCAGTGCTAGACCCCGGGACACCTATGGCTACACCTTC.

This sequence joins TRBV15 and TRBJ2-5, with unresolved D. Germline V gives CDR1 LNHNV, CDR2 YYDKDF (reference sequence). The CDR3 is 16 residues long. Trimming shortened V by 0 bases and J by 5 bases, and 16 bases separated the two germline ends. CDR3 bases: TGTGCCACCAGCAGAGATGGCAGATTAGAGGAGGAGACCCAGTACTTC. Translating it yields CATSRDGRLEEETQYF.

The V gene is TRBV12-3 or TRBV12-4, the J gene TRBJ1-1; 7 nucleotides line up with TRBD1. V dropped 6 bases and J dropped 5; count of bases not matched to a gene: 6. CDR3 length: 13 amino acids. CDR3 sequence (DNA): TGTGCCAGCAGCCCGGGACAGATTACTGAAGCTTTCTTT. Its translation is CASSPGQITEAFF.

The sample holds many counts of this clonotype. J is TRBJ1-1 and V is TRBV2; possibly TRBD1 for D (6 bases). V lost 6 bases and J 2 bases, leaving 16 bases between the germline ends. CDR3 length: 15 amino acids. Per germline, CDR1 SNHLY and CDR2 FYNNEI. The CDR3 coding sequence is TGTGCCAGCAGCTACTTAACAGGGACTAACACTGAAGCTTTCTTT. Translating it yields CASSYLTGTNTEAFF.

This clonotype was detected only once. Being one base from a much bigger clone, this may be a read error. The CDR3 DNA sequence: TGCGCCAGCAGCTCGGCCTTCGGACAGAACCGAGAGACCCAGTACTTC. Translated: CASSSAFGQNRETQYF. The V call is TRBV5-1, the J call TRBJ2-4; D might be TRBD1 (6 bases). With the DNA end fitting TRBJ2-5 better, the J assignment may be wrong. Germline assignment: CDR1 SGHRS and CDR2 YFSETQ. The length of the CDR3 is 16 residues.

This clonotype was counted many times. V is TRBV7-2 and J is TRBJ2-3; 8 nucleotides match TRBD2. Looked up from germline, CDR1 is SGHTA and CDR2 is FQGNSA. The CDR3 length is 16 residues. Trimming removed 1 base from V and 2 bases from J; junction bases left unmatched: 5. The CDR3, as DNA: TGTGCCAGCAGCTTAGGGGCTAGCGGGTTCACAGATACGCAGTATTTT. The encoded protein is CASSLGASGFTDTQYF.

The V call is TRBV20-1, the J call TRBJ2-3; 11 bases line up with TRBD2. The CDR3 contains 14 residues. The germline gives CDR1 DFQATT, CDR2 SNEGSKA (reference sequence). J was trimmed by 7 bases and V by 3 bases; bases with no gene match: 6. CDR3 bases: TGCAGTGCTAGGGTAGCGGGAGGGCCGAATACGCAGTATTTT. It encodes CSARVAGGPNTQYF.

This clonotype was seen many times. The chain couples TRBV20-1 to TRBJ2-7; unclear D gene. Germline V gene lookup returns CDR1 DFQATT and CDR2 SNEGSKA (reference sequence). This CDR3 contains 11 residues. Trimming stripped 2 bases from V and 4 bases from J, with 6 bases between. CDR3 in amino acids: CSARSGYEQYF. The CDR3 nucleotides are TGCAGTGCTAGATCTGGGTACGAGCAGTACTTC.

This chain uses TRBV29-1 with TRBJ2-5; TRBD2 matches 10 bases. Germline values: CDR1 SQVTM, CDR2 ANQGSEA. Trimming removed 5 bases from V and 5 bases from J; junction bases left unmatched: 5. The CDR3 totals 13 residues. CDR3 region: CSVLAGVGETQYF. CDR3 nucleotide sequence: TGCAGCGTTCTAGCGGGAGTCGGGGAGACCCAGTACTTC.

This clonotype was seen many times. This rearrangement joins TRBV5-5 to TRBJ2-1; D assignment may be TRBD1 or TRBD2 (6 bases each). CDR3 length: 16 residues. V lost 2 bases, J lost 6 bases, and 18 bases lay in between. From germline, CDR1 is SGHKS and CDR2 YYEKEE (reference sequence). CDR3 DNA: TGTGCCAGCAGCTTTGGAGGGATCCAGGGGTTCAATGAGCAGTTCTTC. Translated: CASSFGGIQGFNEQFF.

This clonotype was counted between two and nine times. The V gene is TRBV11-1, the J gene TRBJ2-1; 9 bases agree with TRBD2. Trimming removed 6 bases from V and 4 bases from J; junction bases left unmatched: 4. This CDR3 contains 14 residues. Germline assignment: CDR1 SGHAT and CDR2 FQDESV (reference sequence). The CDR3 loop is CASRPSGIYNEQFF. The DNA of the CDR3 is TGTGCCAGCAGGCCTAGCGGGATTTACAATGAGCAGTTCTTC.